This T cell receptor (beta chain) was retrieved from a study of regulatory T cells in long-lasting Graves disease (dated by TCRdb to about 2021). Regarding the study in general: In the newly diagnosed Graves' disease group, patients had been taking antithyroid drugs for less than 3 months. A total of roughly 35 samples underwent TCR sequencing: approximately 13 from persistent and roughly 20 from newly diagnosed Graves' disease patients. This study used TCR sequencing and RNA sequencing of peripheral blood to compare persistent Graves' disease patients against newly diagnosed Graves' disease patients. The study was conducted in China and was registered as a clinical trial. The study at large found these results: Only the TCR beta chain was sequenced and analyzed. As a limitation, the authors acknowledged that the small sample size may reduce accuracy. TRBV28, TRBJ1-2 and TRBJ2-5 were preferentially used in persistent disease, while TRBV20-1 and TRBJ2-1 were favored in newly diagnosed disease. The study examined only peripheral blood because the primary lesion, thyroid tissue, could not be accessed. Compared with newly diagnosed patients, patients with persistent Graves' disease had lower TCR Shannon entropy and fewer highly expanded clones, which suggests clonal expansion. Persistent patients shared more public clonotypes among themselves (2,741) than newly diagnosed patients did (over 950).

The library was prepared using multiplex PCR. Sequencing instrument: Illumina HiSeq 4000. iRepertoire HTBI primers and Arm-PCR amplification of CDR3 regions were used to construct TCR beta libraries. Before sequencing, the PCR products went through gel purification. The original pipeline was this. A total of 62 TRBV and under 15 TRBJ segments were identified across samples and were used for gene usage analysis of CDR3 amino acid clonotypes. COPE and FqMerger were used to merge filtered high-quality paired reads into contigs. BLAST was used to align contigs to the IMGT TRBV, TRBD and TRBJ reference genes, and CDR3 was defined following IMGT. Clonotypes above 0.1% frequency were classified as highly expanded clones. Shannon entropy was used to measure repertoire diversity, and the Gini coefficient was used to measure V-J evenness. A clonotype was considered public if more than one individual shared it. TCRdb itself trimmed the public reads at Q25 with fastp, ran MiXCR and retained productive beta chains. Duplicate CDR3 protein sequences are folded into a single record with the most common DNA and genes. The V and J calls reflect TCRdb's pipeline rather than the authors' work. Across this sample there are about 540,000 distinct CDR3 sequences, with roughly 12% seen only once. The top ten clones comprise roughly a tenth of the sample.

This clonotype was seen ten or more times. Its antigen is currently not known. No base-level quality is on record; no much larger clone is a single base apart. V is pruned by 6 bases and J by 1 base, leaving 9 bases of the junction without a gene match. Spanning cysteine to phenylalanine, the CDR3 consists of 17 amino acids. CDR3 DNA only is kept here, 51 bases in frame from base 1. CDR1 MNHEY and CDR2 SMNVEV were looked up in the germline V gene (reference sequence). The label giving this sample's time point can be read as: newly diagnosed GD, antithyroid drugs for less than 3 months. For both TCR sequencing and RNA sequencing, RNA was extracted from PBMCs in TRIzol. Graves' disease was diagnosed according to American Thyroid Association guidelines. Patients were recruited from an endocrinology department in Xi'an, China. From each patient, about 9.7 milliliters of peripheral blood was collected into an EDTA anticoagulant tube. Ficoll Paque Plus density gradient separation was used to isolate PBMCs, and no further T cell sorting was performed. RNA quality was checked with an Agilent 2100 Bioanalyzer and agarose gel, and concentration with a NanoDrop 2000.

The same sample was also used in a study of T cells in Graves' hyperthyroidism and ophthalmopathy. The second publication reports: Stable Graves' hyperthyroidism was defined as no progression to ophthalmopathy during 18 months of follow-up. The hyperthyroidism patients were between 18 and 65 years old and newly diagnosed, with a disease duration of less than 2 months. Exclusion was applied to patients with uncontrolled infections, other autoimmune diseases, pregnancy or lactation. Diagnoses were established on the basis of clinical symptoms, serum thyroxine and TRAb, thyroid ultrasound, and orbital computed tomography. A first-round RT-PCR of the TCR CDR3 used the HTBI primer set with the Qiagen OneStep RT-PCR kit. Most expanded thyroid clonotypes (frequency above 0.001) were also found in blood, which suggests that blood repertoires may mirror thyroid immune responses. A model built on a 13 V-J signature distinguished ophthalmopathy from stable hyperthyroidism, reaching roughly 88% sensitivity and under 84% specificity in cross-validation and 80%/75% in testing. In validation, the model predicted progression to ophthalmopathy a median of roughly 6.5 months before onset, with about 71% sensitivity and 72.22% specificity. To identify TCR V-J signatures that set the groups apart, the researchers used a discovery cohort of 100 patients, made up of fewer than 50 with Graves' ophthalmopathy and about 60 with stable Graves' hyperthyroidism. Prospective prediction of ophthalmopathy was tested in an independent validation cohort consisting of about 20 hyperthyroidism patients and some 16 patients who later progressed to ophthalmopathy. The approximately 98 discovery patients were randomly divided into training and test sets at a 7:3 ratio. Thyroid tissue and blood T-cell repertoires from six Graves' hyperthyroidism patients were also compared in the study. Once sampling was done, hyperthyroidism patients were given methimazole at a starting dose of 30 mg daily, whereas ophthalmopathy patients were given high-dose intravenous methylprednisolone. A second multiplex PCR round built the libraries, followed by size selection and purification. Sequencing of the libraries was done on an Illumina HiSeq2000 using paired-end 100 bp reads. SOAPnuke was used to process the raw data, with reads discarded if the reads contained adapters or uncalled bases, had a mean Phred below 15, or lacked an exact constant-primer or identifier match. COPE v1.2.5 was used to merge the high-quality paired reads, and each unique nucleotide sequence was defined as a clonotype. MiTCR v1.1 was used to align clonotypes to the IMGT TRBV, TRBD and TRBJ reference segments. Only V-J combinations with frequency above 0.0001, covering roughly 99% of repertoires, were analysed. The TCS score was defined as the ratio of F50 (clonal expansion) to E x V (chaos), calculated using BLOSUM62-based TCRdist between CDR3 peptides within each V-J. Welch's t-statistics and random forest reduced around 510 V-J features to 10 to 15, which were used in a naive Bayes classifier (R e1071). Sample size was not statistically predetermined, and investigators were not blinded to group allocation. The paper describes TCR Vbeta CDR3 sequencing of around 130 peripheral blood samples, made up of 43 ophthalmopathy patients, 70 to 80 hyperthyroidism patients and 17 progressor patients.

The receptor was derived from a man aged 25-45 years with Graves disease. Donor details come from another sample of the same person, matched by shared clones. This chain joins TRBV27 to TRBJ1-4; 9 bases in between match TRBD1. The sequences come from peripheral blood mononuclear cells (PBMCs), collected at new diagnosis, from a patient treated with antithyroid drugs. The CDR3 reads CASSPLDRGVTNEKLFF. The base sequence is TGTGCCAGCAGCCCTCTCGACAGGGGGGTAACTAATGAAAAACTGTTTTTT. Here the CDR3 is joined to the reference TRBV27 and TRBJ1-4 genes, and the full variable domain is: EAQVTQNPRYLITVTGKKLTVTCSQNMNHEYMSWYRQDPGLGLRQIYYSMNVEVTDKGDVPEGYKVSRKEKRNFPLILESPSPNQTSLYFCASSPLDRGVTNEKLFFGSGTQLSVL.